The 27 T cell receptor beta chains below all came from one sample that was sequenced in a study of shared clonotypes between healthy human individuals. Using immunoSEQ multiplex PCR, the repertoire was profiled, and TCRdb retains in-frame clones only, with some absent. The table records some 1 million clones, under 80% of them present only once. The sample taken for sequencing was memory CD4+ T cells sorted from blood. Subset specified: CD45RA-negative fraction. The receptors shown here come from a man younger than 35 in good health.

The rearrangement joins TRBV19 to TRBJ2-2; D remains unclear. Trimming shortened V by 3 bases and J by 3 bases, and 8 bases separated the two germline ends. The CDR3 runs to 14 residues. In germline, CDR1 is LNHDA, CDR2 SQIVND (reference sequence). The CDR3 protein is CASSISTYTGELFF. CDR3 bases: TGTGCCAGTAGTATCTCCACATACACCGGGGAGCTGTTTTTT.

CDR3 protein: CASSQLEGSPLHF. CDR3 nucleotide sequence: TGCGCCAGCAGCCAGCTAGAGGGTTCACCCCTCCACTTT. The genes are TRBV4-3 and TRBJ1-6, with D hard to call. Germline V gene lookup returns CDR1 LGHNA and CDR2 YSLEER. The CDR3 runs to 13 residues. V was shortened by 3 bases and J by 9 bases, with 9 bases between the two germline ends.

As for this clone: At the DNA level, this CDR3 is encoded by other sequences in the same sample as well. V gene TRBV6-4 combines with J gene TRBJ1-1; D remains unclear. The CDR3 runs 13 residues. CDR1 MRHNA and CDR2 SNTAGT come from the germline V gene. V shed 3 bases and J shed 1 base, with 6 bases lying between them. For the CDR3, the DNA is TGTGCCAGCAGTGAACAACGGAACACTGAAGCTTTCTTT. It specifies CASSEQRNTEAFF.

Concerning this clone: In the same sample, other DNA sequences code for this CDR3. The chain uses TRBV2 and TRBJ2-7, with D uncertain. The length of the CDR3 is 11 residues. Germline V CDR1 and CDR2: SNHLY, FYNNEI. Trimming left V 6 bases short and J 4 bases short, with 7 bases between. The CDR3 DNA sequence: TGTGCCAGCAGCCGGGCGTACGAGCAGTACTTC. Its translation: CASSRAYEQYF.

The chain carries TRBV5-4 and TRBJ2-3; D not resolved. This CDR3 region has 12 residues. Per the germline V gene, CDR1 is SGHNT and CDR2 is YYREEE (reference sequence). V was shortened by 4 bases and J by 6 bases, with 9 bases between the two germline ends. CDR3 in amino acids: CASSREWDTQYF. The CDR3 nucleotides are TGTGCCAGCAGCCGTGAGTGGGATACGCAGTATTTT.

This chain uses TRBV6-5 with TRBJ1-5, with D possibly being TRBD1 (5 bases). The CDR3 runs 13 residues. Germline CDR1 is MNHEY and CDR2 is SVGAGI. V was clipped by 8 bases and J by 3 bases, with 11 bases between them. The CDR3 sequence is CASGGEINQPQHF. The CDR3 DNA reads as TGTGCCAGCGGAGGGGAAATCAATCAGCCCCAGCATTTT.

The chain combines TRBV9 with TRBJ2-7, with TRBD1 matching 9 bases. Looked up from germline, CDR1 is SGDLS and CDR2 is YYNGEE. V trimming: 3 bases; J trimming: 5 bases; junction bases outside the gene matches: 9. The length of the CDR3 is 15 residues. CDR3 region: CASSATGTGTHEQYF. The CDR3 DNA reads TGTGCCAGCAGCGCCACCGGGACAGGGACCCACGAGCAGTACTTC.

The chain combines TRBV7-9 with TRBJ2-5; D perhaps matches TRBD2 (6 bases). Germline lookup yields CDR1 SEHNR and CDR2 FQNEAQ (reference sequence). CDR3 size: 15 residues. The germline V and J ends were trimmed by 7 bases and 5 bases, with 20 bases remaining between them. In DNA form, the CDR3 reads TGTGCCAGCAACCTCGACGGGGGTTTTGGCGAGACCCAGTACTTC. Residues: CASNLDGGFGETQYF.

V and J are TRBV28 and TRBJ2-7, with D tentatively TRBD2 (6 bases). The germline V gene has CDR1 MDHEN and CDR2 SYDVKM. The CDR3 is 14 residues long. V lost 7 bases and J lost 6, with 19 bases in between. The CDR3 nucleotides are TGTGCCAGCATGCCGGGGGTATCTTTAGGCGAGCAGTACTTC. The encoded protein is CASMPGVSLGEQYF. Based on the CDR3 plus reference TRBV28 and TRBJ2-7, the full variable domain is DVKVTQSSRYLVKRTGEKVFLECVQDMDHENMFWYRQDPGLGLRLIYFSYDVKMKEKGDIPEGYSVSREKKERFSLILESASTNQTSMYLCASMPGVSLGEQYFGPGTRLTVT.

CDR3 in amino acids: CASSDPPYHTQYF. The CDR3 DNA reads as TGTGCCAGCAGCGATCCCCCTTATCATACGCAGTATTTT. The V call is TRBV6-4, the J call TRBJ2-3; no clear D gene. The CDR3 runs 13 residues. Germline CDR1 is MRHNA and CDR2 is SNTAGT. V lost 6 bases to trimming and J lost 7 bases, with 14 bases between them.

This clone was observed a few times. The V gene is TRBV2, the J gene TRBJ1-5; TRBD1 matches 7 bases. This CDR3 spans 15 amino acids. CDR1 SNHLY and CDR2 FYNNEI come from the germline V gene. Trimming at V came to 5 bases and at J to 4 bases, leaving 8 bases not matched to a gene. CDR3 coding DNA: TGTGCCAGCAGTTCAGCCGGGACAGAAAATCAGCCCCAGCATTTT. Encoded protein: CASSSAGTENQPQHF. The full variable domain, with the rest looked up from reference TRBV2 and TRBJ1-5, is EPEVTQTPSHQVTQMGQEVILRCVPISNHLYFYWYRQILGQKVEFLVSFYNNEISEKSEIFDDQFSVERPDGSNFTLKIRSTKLEDSAMYFCASSSAGTENQPQHFGDGTRLSIL.

CDR3: CASSLGLNTQYF. In nucleotides, the CDR3 is TGTGCCAGCAGCTTAGGGCTAAATACGCAGTATTTT. V and J are TRBV7-6 and TRBJ2-3; the D is unclear. Germline assignment: CDR1 SGHVS and CDR2 FNYEAQ. CDR3 length: 12 residues. The ends were cut back, 1 base at V and 7 bases at J, with 6 bases in the middle.

Points on this clone: Other DNA sequences in the same sample also yield this CDR3. V is TRBV5-1 and J is TRBJ2-2; TRBD1 matches 8 bases. Germline V gives CDR1 SGHRS, CDR2 YFSETQ. Germline trimming cut 3 bases from V and 2 bases from J; bases unmatched to any gene: 3. This CDR3 is built from 15 residues. The CDR3 loop is CASSSDRGNTGELFF. CDR3 bases: TGCGCCAGCAGCTCTGACAGGGGTAACACCGGGGAGCTGTTTTTT.

This chain links TRBV19 with TRBJ1-6; D is perhaps TRBD1 (5 bases). V lost 6 bases and J lost 3, with 9 bases in between. Germline V gene sequence: CDR1 LNHDA, CDR2 SQIVND (reference sequence). The CDR3 sequence is 14 residues long. The DNA of the CDR3 is TGTGCCAGTAGGGAGGGGCTCTATAATTCACCCCTCCACTTT. The encoded protein is CASREGLYNSPLHF. The variable domain in full, completed from reference TRBV19 and TRBJ1-6, reads DGGITQSPKYLFRKEGQNVTLSCEQNLNHDAMYWYRQDPGQGLRLIYYSQIVNDFQKGDIAEGYSVSREKKESFPLTVTSAQKNPTAFYLCASREGLYNSPLHFGNGTRLTVT.

The gene calls are TRBV28 and TRBJ1-6; TRBD1 matches 9 bases. V was pared by 3 bases and J by 7 bases, with 4 bases of the junction left unmatched. The CDR3 runs to 15 residues. CDR1 and CDR2 from the germline V gene are MDHEN and SYDVKM. The CDR3 sequence is CASSLPTGGNSPLHF. Here the CDR3 DNA reads TGTGCCAGCAGTTTGCCGACAGGGGGGAATTCACCCCTCCACTTT.

Points on this clone: The sample has other DNA sequences that encode this CDR3 too. This chain uses TRBV18 with TRBJ1-4, with 8 bases that match TRBD1. V trimming: 2 bases; J trimming: 8 bases; junction bases outside the gene matches: 4. CDR1 KGHSH and CDR2 LQKENI come from the germline V gene. There are 14 residues in the CDR3. CDR3 region: CASSPGTGGEKLFF. The DNA of the CDR3 is TGTGCCAGCTCACCAGGGACAGGAGGCGAAAAACTGTTTTTT. Filled out from reference TRBV18 and TRBJ1-4, the complete variable domain reads NAGVMQNPRHLVRRRGQEARLRCSPMKGHSHVYWYRQLPEEGLKFMVYLQKENIIDESGMPKERFSAEFPKEGPSILRIQQVVRGDSAAYFCASSPGTGGEKLFFGSGTQLSVL.

This chain connects TRBV7-2 to TRBJ1-4; 7 nucleotides agree with TRBD1. This CDR3 is 16 amino acids long. Germline assignment: CDR1 SGHTA and CDR2 FQGNSA. The ends lost 5 bases at V and 13 bases at J; junction bases unmatched: 19. CDR3 sequence reads: CASSTTGTDKPIPLFF. CDR3 DNA sequence: TGTGCCAGCAGCACTACGGGGACAGATAAACCTATACCACTGTTTTTT. Looking up the rest from reference TRBV7-2 and TRBJ1-4 gives the full variable domain: GAGVSQSPSNKVTEKGKDVELRCDPISGHTALYWYRQSLGQGLEFLIYFQGNSAPDKSGLPSDRFSAERTGGSVSTLTIQRTQQEDSAVYLCASSTTGTDKPIPLFFGSGTQLSVL.

Only a few counts were recorded for this clone. The chain employs TRBV5-1 and TRBJ1-5; D is unresolved. V lost 7 bases to trimming and J lost 0 bases, with 8 bases between them. This CDR3 contains 13 residues. Germline values: CDR1 SGHRS, CDR2 YFSETQ. The CDR3 nucleotides are TGCGCCAGCCGACGGAATAGCAATCAGCCCCAGCATTTT. This encodes CASRRNSNQPQHF.

The rearrangement uses TRBV9 and TRBJ1-3; 11 bases line up with TRBD1. The J segment lost 0 bases and the V segment lost 0 bases, leaving 2 bases of the junction unmatched. This CDR3 is built from 17 residues. Germline V CDR1 and CDR2: SGDLS, YYNGEE. CDR3 loop: CASSVGTGGISGNTIYF. The DNA of the CDR3 is TGTGCCAGCAGCGTAGGGACAGGGGGCATCTCTGGAAACACCATATATTTT.

V usage is TRBV5-1 and J usage is TRBJ2-1; 7 bases fit TRBD2. V was pared by 4 bases and J by 4 bases, with 5 bases of the junction left unmatched. The germline gives CDR1 SGHRS, CDR2 YFSETQ. This CDR3 comprises 14 residues. In nucleotides, the CDR3 is TGCGCCAGCAGCACAAGCGGGGATTACAATGAGCAGTTCTTC. This gives the protein CASSTSGDYNEQFF. Looking up the rest from reference TRBV5-1 and TRBJ2-1 gives the full variable domain: KAGVTQTPRYLIKTRGQQVTLSCSPISGHRSVSWYQQTPGQGLQFLFEYFSETQRNKGNFPGRFSGRQFSNSRSEMNVSTLELGDSALYLCASSTSGDYNEQFFGPGTRLTVL.

This clone was found a few times. This chain uses TRBV11-2 with TRBJ1-1; D uncertain. Germline V lookup: CDR1 SGHAT, CDR2 FQNNGV. This CDR3 has 14 residues. The V end was cut by 5 bases, the J end by 3 bases, with 13 bases between. CDR3 DNA sequence: TGTGCCAGCAGCCCTAGCGGCCTTCACACTGAAGCTTTCTTT. Translated: CASSPSGLHTEAFF.

The chain joins TRBV5-1 to TRBJ1-2; no definite D call. CDR3 length equals 13 residues. CDR1 is SGHRS and CDR2 is YFSETQ in the germline V gene. Trimming cost V 5 bases and J 3 bases, with 11 bases left between them. The CDR3 is CASSSDKYYGYTF. Here the CDR3 DNA reads TGCGCCAGCAGTTCTGACAAGTACTATGGCTACACCTTC.

This chain joins TRBV10-1 and TRBJ2-3; D ambiguous. CDR3 length: 12 residues. CDR1 is WNHNN, CDR2 SYGVQD, per germline (reference sequence). Trimming removed 0 bases at V and 6 bases at J, with 4 bases between. DNA for the CDR3: TGCGCCAGCAGTGAGTCGTCGGATACGCAGTATTTT. It is translated as CASSESSDTQYF.

The rearrangement uses TRBV7-2 and TRBJ2-7, with 11 bases fitting TRBD1. The V and J ends lost 1 base and 7 bases, in that order; junction bases with no gene match: 6. This CDR3 is built from 15 residues. In germline, CDR1 is SGHTA, CDR2 FQGNSA. For the CDR3, the DNA is TGTGCCAGCAGCTTAGGAGGACAGGGGGCGCGGGAGCAGTACTTC. As protein: CASSLGGQGAREQYF.

The V gene is TRBV7-6, the J gene TRBJ2-7; perhaps TRBD1 as D (5 bases). The CDR3 has 11 residues. V was trimmed by 4 bases and J by 9 bases, leaving 10 bases between them. CDR1 is SGHVS and CDR2 is FNYEAQ in the germline V gene. The CDR3 sequence: CASSSLGVQYF. DNA of the CDR3: TGTGCCAGCAGCTCCTTAGGGGTGCAGTACTTC. Looking up the rest from reference TRBV7-6 and TRBJ2-7 gives the full variable domain: GAGVSQSPRYKVTKRGQDVALRCDPISGHVSLYWYRQALGQGPEFLTYFNYEAQQDKSGLPNDRFSAERPEGSISTLTIQRTEQRDSAMYRCASSSLGVQYFGPGTRLTVT.

In this sample, this clone turned up a few times. Other DNA sequences in this specimen translate into the identical CDR3. CDR3 amino acids: CSVAGSNQPQHF. Written as DNA, the CDR3 is TGCAGCGTTGCGGGAAGCAATCAGCCCCAGCATTTT. The chain couples TRBV29-1 to TRBJ1-5; D remains ambiguous. Per the germline V gene, CDR1 is SQVTM and CDR2 is ANQGSEA. There are 12 residues in the CDR3. Trimming pared 4 bases from V and 1 base from J, leaving 5 bases between.

The chain combines TRBV6-5 with TRBJ1-6; 9 nucleotides line up with TRBD1. This CDR3 contains 14 residues. V trimming: 6 bases; J trimming: 10 bases; junction bases outside the gene matches: 7. CDR1 and CDR2 (germline): MNHEY, SVGAGI. In DNA form, the CDR3 reads TGTGCCAGCAGAACCCGGGACAGGGCATCACCCCTCCACTTT. Translating it yields CASRTRDRASPLHF.